This T cell receptor (beta chain) was retrieved from a study of blood T cell repertoires in COVID-19 (dated by TCRdb to between 2020 and 2021). In the study overall: Collaborator samples came from the United States, Italy and Spain and covered acute and convalescent phases of COVID-19. The material from the prospective study consisted of cDNA or gDNA derived from T cells, B-cell-depleted T cells, or PBMCs. Deeply sampled blood TCRbeta repertoires from subjects exposed to, actively infected with, or recovered from COVID-19 were included in the dataset. A freely available public database, intended as a resource for researchers studying the immune response to SARS-CoV-2, is where the repertoires were released. Samples came from the ongoing ImmuneRACE study (first 160 participants) plus 1,254 subjects from 6 global collaborators. Sample metadata almost always included a de-identified subject ID, COVID-19 status, age in years and sex. HLA class I and class II types, where available, came from metadata supplied by the sample provider rather than from assay-based typing.

Summary of the overall study and its limitations: Clinical and demographic metadata were provided uncurated, with the amount varying by source and participant.

At one collaborating source in Seattle, patients were enrolled during active infection and were followed longitudinally through the course of disease. Each collaborating institution followed its own protocols to collect whole blood in K2EDTA tubes. Collaborator samples were shipped for TCRbeta analysis as frozen whole blood, isolated PBMCs, or DNA extracted from either sample type. Concerning this clone: Its target antigen remains unknown. No base quality information exists; no much larger clone differs at one position.

TCRbeta CDR3 regions were amplified from genomic DNA using the immunoSEQ Assay, a bias-controlled multiplex PCR. The original pipeline was this. The number of nucleated cells in each sample was estimated by amplification of reference gene primers within the assay. To quantify the absolute abundance of each unique TCRbeta CDR3 rearrangement, sequence reads were collapsed and filtered. For each sample, productive Simpson clonality was calculated as the square root of Simpson's diversity index over productive rearrangements. As stored in TCRdb, this immuneACCESS dataset retains in-frame rearrangements with V and J assigned. A fraction of the clones does not appear; measured against another copy, unresolved V genes explain less than half of the discrepancy, and the remainder lacks a known reason. Clone size and V and J calls were adopted from that table, with D and trimming inferred from the DNA. This sample has 110,000 or so clones in its table, and 75% to 90% of those were observed once. Together, the top ten hold 5.5% of the sample.

The TCR originated in an older woman with COVID-19, enrolled during active disease. The specimen sequenced was peripheral blood.

This receptor carries the CDR3 CASSVSGGAFNEQFF. The DNA sequence follows: TGTGCCAGCAGCGTCAGCGGGGGGGCCTTCAATGAGCAGTTCTTC. The chain was built from TRBV9 and TRBJ2-1; TRBD2 fits 10 bases in the junction. Via the germline V gene, CDR1 is SGDLS and CDR2 YYNGEE. Trimming leaves V shorter by 2 bases and J shorter by 6 bases, with the junction holding 5 bases beyond the gene matches. Including cysteine and phenylalanine, the CDR3 has 15 amino acids. Only the CDR3 DNA stays, 45 bases, in frame from base 1. Where the CDR3 stops, the reference TRBV9 and TRBJ2-1 genes take over; the full variable domain is DSGVTQTPKHLITATGQRVTLRCSPRSGDLSVYWYQQSLDQGLQFLIQYYNGEERAKGNILERFSAQQFPDLHSELNLSSLELGDSALYFCASSVSGGAFNEQFFGPGTRLTVL.